These 13 T cell receptor beta chains were sequenced from one sample in a study of a mutant IDH1 vaccine in newly diagnosed glioma. This table comes from immunoSEQ multiplex PCR, and its TCRdb copy is limited to in-frame clones, with some not included. Found here are 45,000 to 65,000 clones, approximately 80% of them singletons; the top ten hold 3% to 3.5%. For these TCRs, the target antigens are not known. Time point indicated: week 5, during vaccination. In every dose of vaccine, 300 ug of mutant IDH1 20-mer peptide was given alongside topical imiquimod. The sample in question was PBMCs, obtained from a glioma patient whose treatment included an IDH1 peptide vaccine. These receptor sequences come from a woman in her late teens or twenties with glioma. Some clones in this sample may be carry-over from other donors' samples.

The V call is TRBV4-1, the J call TRBJ2-3, with a tentative D call TRBD1 (6 bases). The germline CDR1 and CDR2 sequences are MGHRA and YSYEKL. The V end lost 3 bases, the J end lost 0 bases, and 16 bases lay between the germline ends. The CDR3 has 17 residues. CDR3 in amino acids: CASSQPPTGPSTDTQYF. The CDR3 nucleotides read TGCGCCAGCAGCCAGCCCCCGACAGGCCCCAGCACAGATACGCAGTATTTT.

The CDR3 sequence: CASSEDATGGYNEQFF. The CDR3 nucleotides are TGTGCCAGCAGTGAAGATGCTACTGGGGGGTACAATGAGCAGTTCTTC. The chain employs TRBV6-1 and TRBJ2-1; TRBD2 is a possible D gene (6 bases). The CDR3 runs 16 residues. Trimming shortened V by 1 base and J by 4 bases, and 14 bases separated the two germline ends. Germline-derived CDR1 and CDR2 are MNHNS and SASEGT.

The chain joins TRBV5-1 to TRBJ2-7; a possible D gene is TRBD1 (6 bases). V lost 0 bases and J 6 bases, leaving 16 bases between the germline ends. The CDR3 length is 15 residues. Germline lookup yields CDR1 SGHRS and CDR2 YFSETQ. CDR3 in amino acids: CASSLGQRGISEQYF. The DNA of the CDR3 is TGCGCCAGCAGCTTGGGTCAGAGGGGGATCTCCGAGCAGTACTTC.

This clone was observed a handful of times. The gene calls are TRBV19 and TRBJ1-5, with D perhaps matching TRBD1 (6 bases). CDR1 and CDR2 from the germline V gene are LNHDA and SQIVND (reference sequence). V was shortened by 7 bases and J by 0 bases, with 13 bases between the two germline ends. The CDR3 runs to 15 residues. The CDR3 DNA reads TGTGCCAGTACCGCCCGGGGGCTTAGCAATCAGCCCCAGCATTTT. Its translation is CASTARGLSNQPQHF.

The chain has TRBV5-4 and TRBJ2-7; 8 bases match TRBD2. Germline V CDR1 and CDR2: SGHNT, YYREEE (reference sequence). The trim removed 9 bases at V and 6 bases at J, leaving 11 bases unmatched. This CDR3 region has 13 residues. CDR3 bases: TGTGCCACCCGTCAAGCGGGAGTCCTCGAGCAGTACTTC. Amino acids: CATRQAGVLEQYF.

J is TRBJ1-5 and V is TRBV27; possible D gene TRBD1, 6 bases. The CDR3 covers 14 residues. V dropped 2 bases and J dropped 6 bases, with 11 bases sitting between them. Germline CDR1 is MNHEY and CDR2 is SMNVEV (reference sequence). The CDR3 sequence: CASSLISGAQPQHF. In nucleotides, the CDR3 is TGTGCCAGCAGTTTAATTTCAGGGGCTCAGCCCCAGCATTTT.

The rearrangement uses TRBV6-1 and TRBJ2-7; 10 bases agree with TRBD1. The CDR3 is 14 amino acids. The germline V gene has CDR1 MNHNS and CDR2 SASEGT. V gave up 4 bases and J gave up 6 bases; unmatched junction bases: 6. The CDR3 reads CASSGQGAGGEQYF. CDR3 nucleotide sequence: TGTGCCAGCAGTGGACAGGGGGCAGGTGGCGAGCAGTACTTC.

The rearrangement uses TRBV5-4 and TRBJ2-7, with 8 bases identical to TRBD1. This CDR3 is 15 amino acids long. From germline, CDR1 is SGHNT and CDR2 YYREEE (reference sequence). V lost 0 bases to trimming and J lost 0 bases; unmatched junction nucleotides: 2. The chain's CDR3 is CASSLGDRNSYEQYF. CDR3 sequence (DNA): TGTGCCAGCAGCTTGGGGGACAGGAACTCCTACGAGCAGTACTTC.

The gene calls are TRBV7-2 and TRBJ2-7; D might be TRBD1 (5 bases). The CDR3 runs 15 residues. CDR1 is SGHTA and CDR2 is FQGNSA in the germline V gene. With 1 base removed from V and 6 bases from J, the gap between germline ends came to 16 bases. CDR3 residues: CASSLVPQGPIEQYF. CDR3 DNA: TGTGCCAGCAGCTTAGTGCCCCAGGGCCCCATCGAGCAGTACTTC.

V and J are TRBV21-1 and TRBJ1-2. TRBV21-1 is a recognized pseudogene. The CDR3 has 12 amino acids. In nucleotides, the CDR3 is TGTGCCAGCAGCAAAGGACGTATCGGCTACACCTTC. This sequence encodes CASSKGRIGYTF.

This chain connects TRBV4-3 to TRBJ1-2, with 7 positions matching TRBD1. The ends lost 0 bases at V and 7 bases at J; junction bases unmatched: 11. The CDR3 sequence is 16 residues long. Germline V gives CDR1 LGHNA, CDR2 YSLEER. This CDR3 is CASSQDRGQSVVGYTF. The CDR3 DNA reads TGCGCCAGCAGCCAAGATAGGGGACAGTCAGTGGTTGGCTACACCTTC.

This rearrangement joins TRBV19 to TRBJ1-2, with 8 bases aligning to TRBD1. The CDR3 spans 12 residues. CDR1 and CDR2 (germline): LNHDA, SQIVND (reference sequence). Trimming cost V 8 bases and J 8 bases; bases outside gene matches: 7. The CDR3 nucleotides are TGTGCCAGTGGGACAGGACCAGGCGGCTACACCTTC. Protein product: CASGTGPGGYTF.

This sequence joins TRBV2 and TRBJ2-2; tentative D call: TRBD2 (6 bases). This CDR3 is built from 14 residues. The V end lost 6 bases, the J end lost 10 bases, and 18 bases lay between the germline ends. Germline V gives CDR1 SNHLY, CDR2 FYNNEI. CDR3 loop: CASRGDSRSVELFF. The CDR3 nucleotides are TGTGCCAGCAGGGGGGACTCCCGTAGCGTGGAGCTGTTTTTT. The whole variable domain, filled in from reference TRBV2 and TRBJ2-2, reads EPEVTQTPSHQVTQMGQEVILRCVPISNHLYFYWYRQILGQKVEFLVSFYNNEISEKSEIFDDQFSVERPDGSNFTLKIRSTKLEDSAMYFCASRGDSRSVELFFGEGSRLTVL.